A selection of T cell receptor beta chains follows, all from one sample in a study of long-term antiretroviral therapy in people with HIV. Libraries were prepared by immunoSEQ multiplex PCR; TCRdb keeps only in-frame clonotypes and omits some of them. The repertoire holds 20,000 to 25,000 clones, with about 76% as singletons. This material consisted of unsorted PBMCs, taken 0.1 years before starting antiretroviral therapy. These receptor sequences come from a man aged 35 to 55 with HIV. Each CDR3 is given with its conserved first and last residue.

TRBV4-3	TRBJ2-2	CASSHGTGITGELFF
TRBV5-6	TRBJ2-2	CASSHFGRAGTGELFF
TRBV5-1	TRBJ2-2	CASSSGQEITGELFF
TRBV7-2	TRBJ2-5	CASSAGLVPQYF
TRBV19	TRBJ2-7	CASSMQRSSYEQYF
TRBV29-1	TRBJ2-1	CSLRRVNEQFF
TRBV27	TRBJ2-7	CASSRPGQGARKQYF
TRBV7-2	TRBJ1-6	CASSLDREVSPLHF
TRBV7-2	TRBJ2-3	CASSYNRASGGADTQYF
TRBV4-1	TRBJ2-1	CASARGSSYNEQFF
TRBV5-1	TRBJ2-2	CASSNGPTGELFF
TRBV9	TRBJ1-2	CASSLGQGTAYGYTF
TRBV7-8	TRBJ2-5	CASSLRWAQETQYF
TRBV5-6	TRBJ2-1	CASSSLADHYNEQFF
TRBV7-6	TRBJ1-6	CASSSVPTGGDSPLHF
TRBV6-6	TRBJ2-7	CASSYSLTGGPREQYF
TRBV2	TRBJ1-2	CASSEHYGYTF
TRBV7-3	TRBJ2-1	CASSFTSDSYNEQFF
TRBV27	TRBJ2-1	CASSRGQGGGLYNEQFF
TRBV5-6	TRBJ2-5	CASSLGPLSGLGETQYF
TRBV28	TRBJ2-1	CASTIGGGEISEQFF
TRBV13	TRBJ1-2	CASSLLGAGRYGYTF
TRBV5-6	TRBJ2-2	CASSLDRNTGELFF
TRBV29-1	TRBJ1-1	CSVDRGTEAFF
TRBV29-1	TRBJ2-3	CSVDGTSGGDTQYF
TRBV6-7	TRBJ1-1	CASSNSGRKNTEAFF
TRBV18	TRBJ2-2	CASSPDRGLLNTGELFF
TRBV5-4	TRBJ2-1	CASSLGGGPDNEQFF
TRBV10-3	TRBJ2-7	CAISESMDRGQNLSYEQYF
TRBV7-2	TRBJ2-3	CASSSGAGSEDTQYF
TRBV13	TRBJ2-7	CASSDRGGSYEQYF
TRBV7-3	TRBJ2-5	CASSNTLQETQYF
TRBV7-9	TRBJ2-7	CASSPTRGGYRLYEQYF
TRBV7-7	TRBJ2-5	CASSSENSITAQYF
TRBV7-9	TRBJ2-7	CASSSRPGQGSYEQYF
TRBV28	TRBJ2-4	CASSRRGRGREGNIQYF